The entry below gives a single TCR beta chain sequence along with its context. Its antigen is undetermined. The data stem from a study of T cell responses to AZD1222 COVID-19 vaccine. Clones were read by immunoSEQ multiplex PCR, and TCRdb kept only the in-frame ones, dropping some. This table has around 140,000 clones, around 89% appearing once. CDR1 and CDR2 from the germline V gene are MRHNA and SNTAGT. V shed 7 bases, J shed 2 bases, and the junction held 9 bases outside the gene matches. The length of the CDR3 is 16 residues. Study results and limitations: With dominance at 160-218 and 743-854, vaccine-associated CD4 TCRs spanned spike. Donors were chiefly white British, with a greater number of females, and clonal diversity was perhaps underestimated.

This rearrangement joins TRBV6-4 to TRBJ2-1, with 9 bases that match TRBD2. This receptor was identified in an adult in good health. Sequenced here: peripheral blood, sampled on day 0 of AZD1222 vaccination. This CDR3 is CASICGGGKPYNEQFF. The CDR3 DNA follows: TGTGCCAGCATCTGCGGGGGGGGAAAGCCCTACAATGAGCAGTTCTTC.